This T cell receptor (beta chain) was captured in a study of blood T cells in healthy people across ages. Donation came from healthy Caucasian individuals in Russia who were aged roughly 6 to 95. With respect to this clonotype: The antigen remains unidentified.

A J-beta primer mix and a sample-barcoded 5' primer were used in a second PCR of roughly 7 to 12 cycles. Each cDNA molecule was tagged by a template-switch adaptor with 12 random nucleotides. TCRdb fed the 5' RACE reads into MiXCR, producing one record per CDR3 protein. The sample lists about 900,000 distinct CDR3 sequences, 48% occurring once. Study-level points and caveats: Naive CD4+ cell counts and diversity both ran higher in long-lived than in aged donors. TCR beta diversity was tightly associated with the proportion of naive T cells.

This clonotype was obtained from a man under 40 in good health. Sample: blood.

The CDR3 DNA reads as TGCAGTGCTAAGAGCCAAGGAAGCAATCAGCCCCAGCATTTT. This encodes CSAKSQGSNQPQHF. This chain uses TRBV20-1 with TRBJ1-5; D call uncertain. The ends were cut back, 4 bases at V and 1 base at J, with 11 bases in the middle. The CDR3 has 14 residues. The germline V gene encodes CDR1 DFQATT and CDR2 SNEGSKA (reference sequence).